The 8 T cell receptor beta chains in this list originate from one sample, sequenced in a study of yellow fever vaccine responses in identical twins. From the RT-PCR reads, TCRdb called clonotypes with MiXCR, one entry per CDR3 protein. The table has roughly 17,000 distinct CDR3 sequences, around three quarters seen once; the top ten hold roughly 2.4%. This specimen was T cells from blood (PBMCs), unsorted or a sorted subset (not recorded which), taken before or after yellow fever vaccination (not recorded which). The receptors were gathered from a woman between 18 and 30 years old who received the yellow fever vaccine.

The chain joins TRBV20-1 to TRBJ1-1; 8 bases agree with TRBD1. J lost 1 base, V lost 4 bases, and 8 bases had no gene match. This CDR3 comprises 15 residues. From germline, CDR1 is DFQATT and CDR2 SNEGSKA (reference sequence). The CDR3 nucleotides are TGCAGTGCTACTCACTACAGGGGGGCGAACACTGAAGCTTTCTTT. It translates to CSATHYRGANTEAFF.

The CDR3 reads CASSLATGETQYF. The CDR3 DNA follows: TGTGCCAGCAGTTTAGCGACCGGGGAGACCCAGTACTTC. V is TRBV12-3 or TRBV12-4 and J is TRBJ2-5; D gene ambiguous. Trimming removed 0 bases from V and 5 bases from J, with 7 bases in between. CDR3 length equals 13 residues.

This chain uses TRBV5-1 with TRBJ2-5; D gene unclear. This CDR3 spans 12 amino acids. V shed 4 bases and J shed 1 base, with 5 bases lying between them. Germline V gene sequence: CDR1 SGHRS, CDR2 YFSETQ. This CDR3 reads CASSASQETQYF. The DNA for the CDR3 is TGCGCCAGCAGCGCGTCCCAAGAGACCCAGTACTTC. Supplemented by reference TRBV5-1 and TRBJ2-5, the full variable domain reads KAGVTQTPRYLIKTRGQQVTLSCSPISGHRSVSWYQQTPGQGLQFLFEYFSETQRNKGNFPGRFSGRQFSNSRSEMNVSTLELGDSALYLCASSASQETQYFGPGTRLLVL.

This clonotype showed up just a few times. The CDR3 coding sequence is TGTGCCATCAGTGAGGGGGTGACAGGGAACACTGAAGCTTTCTTT. Amino acid sequence: CAISEGVTGNTEAFF. This chain uses TRBV10-3 with TRBJ1-1; weak D call: TRBD1 (6 bases). The CDR3 is made up of 15 amino acids. Per the germline V gene, CDR1 is ENHRY and CDR2 is SYGVKD. With 2 bases removed from V and 1 base from J, the gap between germline ends came to 11 bases.

The V call is TRBV7-1, the J call TRBJ1-6; a possible D gene is TRBD1 (5 bases). TRBV7-1 is an open reading frame, and its role is uncertain. This CDR3 is built from 16 residues. The V end was cut by 3 bases, the J end by 9 bases, with 18 bases between. The DNA for the CDR3 is TGTGCCAGCAGCTCGCTATCGCTCAGGGTGACTTCACCCCTCCACTTT. Amino acid sequence: CASSSLSLRVTSPLHF.

The genes are TRBV5-5 and TRBJ1-5; 7 positions agree with TRBD1. This CDR3 region has 15 residues. Germline lookup yields CDR1 SGHKS and CDR2 YYEKEE (reference sequence). With 0 bases clipped from V and 1 base from J, the junction kept 1 base outside the gene matches. For the CDR3, the DNA is TGTGCCAGCAGCTTGGGCAGGGGGAGCAATCAGCCCCAGCATTTT. Amino acid sequence: CASSLGRGSNQPQHF.

The V call is TRBV18, the J call TRBJ2-1; TRBD1 matches 8 bases. In germline, CDR1 is KGHSH, CDR2 LQKENI. V dropped 1 base and J dropped 1; count of bases not matched to a gene: 3. This CDR3 region has 16 residues. The CDR3, as DNA: TGTGCCAGCTCACCACTCACAGGGGGATCCTACAATGAGCAGTTCTTC. As protein: CASSPLTGGSYNEQFF.

Worth noting for this clonotype: A much larger clone lies one base from this, so it may be a read error. The V and J genes are TRBV29-1 and TRBJ2-1, with 12 positions matching TRBD2. After removal of 5 bases from V and 5 bases from J, the junction contained 7 bases not matched to a gene. This CDR3 comprises 15 residues. The V gene's germline CDR1 is SQVTM and CDR2 ANQGSEA. As DNA, the CDR3 is TGCAGCGTTCTTGACCTAGCGGGAGGGAACAATGAGCAGTTCTTC. Translating gives CSVLDLAGGNNEQFF.